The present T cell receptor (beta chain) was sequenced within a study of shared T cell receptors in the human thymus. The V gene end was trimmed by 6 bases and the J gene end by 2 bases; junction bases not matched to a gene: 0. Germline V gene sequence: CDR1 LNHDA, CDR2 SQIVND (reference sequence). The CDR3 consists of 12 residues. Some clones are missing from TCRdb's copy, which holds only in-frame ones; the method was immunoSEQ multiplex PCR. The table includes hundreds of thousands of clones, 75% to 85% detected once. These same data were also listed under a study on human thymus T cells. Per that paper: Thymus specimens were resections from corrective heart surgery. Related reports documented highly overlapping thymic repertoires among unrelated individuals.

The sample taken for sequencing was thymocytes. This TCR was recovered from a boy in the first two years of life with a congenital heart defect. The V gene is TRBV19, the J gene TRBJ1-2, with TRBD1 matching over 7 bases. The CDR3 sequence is CASRGQNYGYTF. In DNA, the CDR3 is TGTGCCAGTAGGGGACAGAACTATGGCTACACCTTC.